Here is one T cell receptor beta chain with its context. The antigen is undetermined. These data are taken from a study of cytomegalovirus exposure and HLA in healthy donors. Study background: Most donors, about 82% of around 400 genotyped, fell in the Caucasian-associated ancestry cluster.

Study conclusions and caveats: Presence/absence analyses took donor sequencing depth as roughly uniform. Earlier results showed most TCR beta V segments being productive about 87% or about 30% of the time.

PCR involved 60 Vbeta and 13 Jbeta primers. Some clones are missing from TCRdb's copy, which holds only in-frame ones; the method was immunoSEQ multiplex PCR. The table shows some 91,000 clones, with about nine tenths occurring only once. CDR1 is MDHEN and CDR2 is SYDVKM in the germline V gene. V lost 2 bases and J lost 2, with 9 bases in between. The CDR3 runs 14 residues. Sequencing was performed on PBMCs. The clonotype originates from a man between 25 and 39 years old in good health and CMV-seropositive. The genes are TRBV28 and TRBJ2-5, with D possibly matching TRBD2 (6 bases). CDR3 in amino acids: CASSLMGGQETQYF. CDR3 nucleotide sequence: TGTGCCAGCAGTTTAATGGGGGGACAAGAGACCCAGTACTTC.